The 23 T cell receptor beta chains given below trace back to one sample, sequenced in a study of T cells in Graves' hyperthyroidism and ophthalmopathy. Using RNA transcripts as the source, TCR beta CDR3 regions were amplified. When the TCR CDR3 underwent first-round RT-PCR, the HTBI primer set was used. MiXCR, run by TCRdb on the multiplex PCR reads, gives a single entry per CDR3 protein. Seen here are approximately 400,000 distinct CDR3 sequences, less than 20% observed once, and the top ten hold about 7.7%. Source material: blood. Receptor source: a woman between 18 and 29 years old with Graves' hyperthyroidism.

This clonotype appeared many times. V and J are TRBV18 and TRBJ2-1; 8 bases fit TRBD1. This CDR3 comprises 17 residues. Per the germline V gene, CDR1 is KGHSH and CDR2 is LQKENI. After removal of 0 bases from V and 4 bases from J, the junction contained 8 bases not matched to a gene. For the CDR3, the DNA is TGTGCCAGCTCACCACCTTCAGGGGGCCTCACGTACAATGAGCAGTTCTTC. Amino acids: CASSPPSGGLTYNEQFF.

This clonotype was counted many times. This chain joins TRBV6-1 and TRBJ2-5; 11 bases map to TRBD2. This CDR3 contains 14 residues. Germline assignment: CDR1 MNHNS and CDR2 SASEGT. The V and J ends lost 6 bases and 3 bases, in that order; junction bases with no gene match: 3. The CDR3 region is CASRPSGRKETQYF. The DNA for the CDR3 is TGTGCCAGCAGGCCTAGCGGGAGGAAAGAGACCCAGTACTTC.

This clonotype was found a few times. V gene TRBV28 combines with J gene TRBJ2-5; unclear D gene. This CDR3 spans 13 amino acids. Trimming removed 5 bases at V and 7 bases at J, with 14 bases between. Germline CDR1 and CDR2: MDHEN and SYDVKM. The CDR3 protein is CASSTLRMGTQYF. CDR3 nucleotide sequence: TGTGCCAGCAGTACCCTTCGGATGGGGACCCAGTACTTC.

In this sample, this clonotype turned up a few times. This may be a read error: a much more frequent sequence differs by one nucleotide. This CDR3 is CASSSRGTSGNEQYF. The CDR3 nucleotides read TGTGCCAGCAGCTCAAGGGGTACTAGCGGAAATGAGCAGTACTTC. This chain joins TRBV7-9 and TRBJ2-7; 8 bases align to TRBD2. Germline CDR1 reads SEHNR; CDR2 reads FQNEAQ (reference sequence). The CDR3 is made up of 15 amino acids. With 4 bases clipped from V and 7 bases from J, the junction kept 12 bases outside the gene matches.

The chain recombines TRBV7-9 with TRBJ2-7; tentative D call: TRBD2 (6 bases). Germline values: CDR1 SEHNR, CDR2 FQNEAQ (reference sequence). The V gene lost 4 bases and the J gene lost 4 bases, with 20 bases spanning the gap. The CDR3 totals 16 residues. CDR3 sequence: CASSSSAGQAGYEQYF. For the CDR3, the DNA is TGTGCCAGCAGCTCCTCGGCGGGGCAGGCAGGGTACGAGCAGTACTTC.

This clonotype has only a few counts. This chain uses TRBV10-3 with TRBJ2-6; D uncertain. Deletions cut 3 bases from V and 0 bases from J, with 6 bases between. Per germline, CDR1 ENHRY and CDR2 SYGVKD. This CDR3 has 15 amino acids. The chain's CDR3 is CAISEGVSGANVLTF. CDR3 in DNA: TGTGCCATCAGTGAAGGCGTCTCTGGGGCCAACGTCCTGACTTTC.

Of note for this clonotype: This may be a read error: a much more frequent sequence differs by one nucleotide. The CDR3 ends on some other residue instead of the conserved phenylalanine or tryptophan, so this is likely a read error. The J gene is TRBJ2-1, the V gene TRBV29-1, with D perhaps matching TRBD1 or TRBD2 (6 bases each). Trimming took off 7 bases at V and 2 bases at J, with 15 bases between the two ends. Germline V gene data show CDR1 as SQVTM and CDR2 as ANQGSEA. This CDR3 comprises 14 residues. The CDR3 DNA reads TGCAGCGCCCGGGGGCGATTAACCTACAATGAGCAGTTCCTC. Residues: CSARGRLTYNEQFL.

This clonotype has a count of ten or more. The V and J genes are TRBV3-1 and TRBJ1-5; D remains unclear. CDR1 and CDR2 from the germline V gene are LGHDT and YNNKEL (reference sequence). CDR3 length: 13 residues. V dropped 1 base and J dropped 6 bases, with 7 bases sitting between them. The DNA for the CDR3 is TGTGCCAGCAGCCAAGGGTTAGGTCAGCCCCAGCATTTT. Amino acid sequence: CASSQGLGQPQHF.

The rearrangement links TRBV6-4 to TRBJ1-5; possibly TRBD1 for D (6 bases). Trimming stripped 2 bases from V and 7 bases from J, with 21 bases between. The CDR3 extends over 17 amino acids. The V gene's germline CDR1 is MRHNA and CDR2 SNTAGT. The CDR3 loop reads CASSDPIGQKSWQPQHF. The CDR3 DNA is TGTGCCAGCAGTGACCCAATAGGACAGAAATCGTGGCAGCCCCAGCATTTT.

The genes are TRBV11-2 and TRBJ2-5, with 14 nucleotides matching TRBD2. CDR3 length: 17 amino acids. The V gene's germline CDR1 is SGHAT and CDR2 FQNNGV. V was pared by 5 bases and J by 7 bases, with 12 bases of the junction left unmatched. This CDR3 reads CASSPKGGLAGDGTQYF. CDR3 DNA: TGTGCCAGCAGCCCGAAGGGGGGACTAGCGGGAGATGGGACCCAGTACTTC.

In this sample, this clonotype turned up many times. The chain carries TRBV2 and TRBJ2-3; 9 bases align to TRBD2. V lost 6 bases, J lost 4 bases, and 8 bases stayed unmatched. CDR3 size: 15 residues. Germline CDR1 is SNHLY and CDR2 is FYNNEI. The CDR3 sequence: CASRLSGGRADTQYF. In DNA, the CDR3 is TGTGCCAGCAGGCTTAGCGGGGGTCGCGCAGATACGCAGTATTTT. Based on the CDR3 plus reference TRBV2 and TRBJ2-3, the full variable domain is EPEVTQTPSHQVTQMGQEVILRCVPISNHLYFYWYRQILGQKVEFLVSFYNNEISEKSEIFDDQFSVERPDGSNFTLKIRSTKLEDSAMYFCASRLSGGRADTQYFGPGTRLTVL.

This clonotype was seen ten or more times. The V call is TRBV24-1, the J call TRBJ2-5; no clear D gene. Trimming shortened V by 4 bases and J by 3 bases, and 5 bases separated the two germline ends. This CDR3 has 12 residues. CDR1 and CDR2 from the germline V gene are KGHDR and SFDVKD. The CDR3 DNA follows: TGTGCCACCAGTGAAACAGAAGAGACCCAGTACTTC. It is translated as CATSETEETQYF.

This clonotype was detected many times. The V call is TRBV6-5, the J call TRBJ2-7; 7 positions agree with TRBD1. Trimming removed 0 bases from V and 5 bases from J; junction bases left unmatched: 7. Germline loops: CDR1 MNHEY, CDR2 SVGAGI. The CDR3 loop spans 15 amino acids. CDR3 DNA: TGTGCCAGCAGTTACTCGATAATAGGGGGCGACGAGCAGTACTTC. It specifies CASSYSIIGGDEQYF.

The table lists this clonotype with many counts. This chain uses TRBV3-1 with TRBJ1-2; D is possibly TRBD1 (5 bases). The germline V and J ends were trimmed by 4 bases and 4 bases, with 13 bases remaining between them. CDR3 length equals 14 residues. Germline loops: CDR1 LGHDT, CDR2 YNNKEL (reference sequence). The CDR3: CASSPSPQGYGYTF. The CDR3 DNA follows: TGTGCCAGCAGCCCCTCACCCCAGGGCTATGGCTACACCTTC.

At least ten counts were recorded for this clonotype. V and J are TRBV5-1 and TRBJ1-1, with a weak D call TRBD1 (5 bases). Germline V gives CDR1 SGHRS, CDR2 YFSETQ. V was shortened by 3 bases and J by 4 bases, with 13 bases between the two germline ends. This CDR3 spans 14 amino acids. CDR3 DNA: TGCGCCAGCAGCTCTAGGACACCAATCACTGAAGCTTTCTTT. This codes for CASSSRTPITEAFF.

This clonotype was counted many times. This chain connects TRBV6-1 to TRBJ2-1; 10 bases are shared with TRBD1. The CDR3 runs to 16 residues. CDR1 MNHNS and CDR2 SASEGT come from the germline V gene. J lost 8 bases, V lost 1 base, and 8 bases had no gene match. CDR3: CASSEVVGQGSDEQFF. As DNA, the CDR3 is TGTGCCAGCAGTGAAGTGGTGGGACAGGGGAGCGATGAGCAGTTCTTC.

The chain recombines TRBV25-1 with TRBJ2-6; D remains unclear. Looked up from germline, CDR1 is MGHDK and CDR2 is SYGVNS. Trimming cost V 2 bases and J 0 bases, with 14 bases left between them. The CDR3 length is 18 residues. The CDR3 is CASSEMKESISGANVLTF. CDR3 sequence (DNA): TGTGCCAGCAGTGAAATGAAGGAAAGCATCTCTGGGGCCAACGTCCTGACTTTC. The variable domain in full, completed from reference TRBV25-1 and TRBJ2-6, reads EADIYQTPRYLVIGTGKKITLECSQTMGHDKMYWYQQDPGMELHLIHYSYGVNSTEKGDLSSESTVSRIRTEHFPLTLESARPSHTSQYLCASSEMKESISGANVLTFGAGSRLTVL.

This sequence joins TRBV10-1 and TRBJ2-1, with 8 bases aligning to TRBD1. Germline CDR1 WNHNN, CDR2 SYGVQD (reference sequence). The CDR3 runs to 15 residues. J lost 2 bases, V lost 5 bases, and 5 bases had no gene match. For the CDR3, the DNA is TGCGCCAGCAGTACCACAGGGGGTACCTACAATGAGCAGTTCTTC. Translated, it gives CASSTTGGTYNEQFF.

The CDR3 loop reads CASSDGGPYMNTEAFF. CDR3 coding DNA: TGTGCCAGCAGTGATGGAGGACCTTATATGAACACTGAAGCTTTCTTT. The chain employs TRBV6-1 and TRBJ1-1; D gene unclear. V shed 3 bases and J shed 0 bases, with 14 bases lying between them. CDR1 and CDR2 from the germline V gene are MNHNS and SASEGT. The CDR3 has 16 amino acids.

This clonotype appeared many times. This rearrangement joins TRBV7-2 to TRBJ2-2; D may be TRBD2 (7 bases). Germline-derived CDR1 and CDR2 are SGHTA and FQGNSA. Trimming cost V 3 bases and J 0 bases, with 11 bases left between them. The CDR3 contains 16 residues. The CDR3: CASSFQGGANTGELFF. The CDR3 DNA reads as TGTGCCAGCAGCTTCCAAGGGGGGGCGAACACCGGGGAGCTGTTTTTT.

The sample holds many counts of this clonotype. The J gene is TRBJ2-7, the V gene TRBV6-2 or TRBV6-3, with D uncertain. The germline V and J ends were trimmed by 5 bases and 3 bases, with 8 bases remaining between them. The CDR3 runs 12 residues. In germline, CDR1 is MNHEY, CDR2 SVGEGT. The CDR3 here is CASSGYLYEQYF. The DNA of the CDR3 is TGTGCCAGCAGTGGCTACCTCTACGAGCAGTACTTC.

At least ten counts were recorded for this clonotype. The V gene is TRBV10-3, the J gene TRBJ1-1, with 8 bases fitting TRBD1. CDR1 and CDR2 from the germline V gene are ENHRY and SYGVKD. The CDR3 has 13 amino acids. V trimming: 8 bases; J trimming: 4 bases; junction bases outside the gene matches: 6. The CDR3 sequence: CAIVQGAGTEAFF. CDR3 nucleotides: TGTGCCATCGTCCAGGGGGCAGGCACTGAAGCTTTCTTT.

This clonotype was detected only a few times. The chain combines TRBV5-1 with TRBJ2-3; D is possibly TRBD2 (6 bases). This CDR3 comprises 15 residues. The V gene's germline CDR1 is SGHRS and CDR2 YFSETQ. Trimming took off 4 bases at V and 2 bases at J, with 14 bases between the two ends. The CDR3 here is CASSPLALNTDTQYF. DNA of the CDR3: TGCGCCAGCAGCCCTCTAGCGTTAAACACAGATACGCAGTATTTT.